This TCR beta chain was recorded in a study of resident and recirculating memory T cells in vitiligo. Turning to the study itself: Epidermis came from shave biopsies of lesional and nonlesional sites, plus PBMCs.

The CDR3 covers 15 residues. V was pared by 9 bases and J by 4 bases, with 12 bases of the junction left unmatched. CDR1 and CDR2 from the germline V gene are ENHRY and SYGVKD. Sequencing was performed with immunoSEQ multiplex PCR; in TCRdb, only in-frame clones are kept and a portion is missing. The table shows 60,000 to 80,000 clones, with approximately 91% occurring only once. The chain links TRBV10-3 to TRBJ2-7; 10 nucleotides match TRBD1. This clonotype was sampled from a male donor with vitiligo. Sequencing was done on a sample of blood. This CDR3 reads CAIHQGDRGTYEQYF. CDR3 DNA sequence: TGTGCCATACACCAGGGGGACAGGGGTACGTACGAGCAGTACTTC.